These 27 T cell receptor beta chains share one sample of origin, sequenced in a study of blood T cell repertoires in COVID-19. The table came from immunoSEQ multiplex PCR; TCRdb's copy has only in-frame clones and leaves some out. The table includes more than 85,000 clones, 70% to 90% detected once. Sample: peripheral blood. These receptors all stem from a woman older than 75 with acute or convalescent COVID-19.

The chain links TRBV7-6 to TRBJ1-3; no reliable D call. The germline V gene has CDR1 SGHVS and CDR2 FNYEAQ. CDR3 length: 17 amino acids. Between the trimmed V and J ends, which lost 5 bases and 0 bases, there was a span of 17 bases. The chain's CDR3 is CASSLGGGPSSGNTIYF. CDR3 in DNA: TGTGCCAGCAGCCTTGGTGGAGGGCCCAGCTCTGGAAACACCATATATTTT.

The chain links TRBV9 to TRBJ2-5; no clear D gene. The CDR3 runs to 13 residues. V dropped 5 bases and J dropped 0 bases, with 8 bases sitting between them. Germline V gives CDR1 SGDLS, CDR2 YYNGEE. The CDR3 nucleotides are TGTGCCAGCAGTCCAGTAAACCAAGAGACCCAGTACTTC. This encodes CASSPVNQETQYF.

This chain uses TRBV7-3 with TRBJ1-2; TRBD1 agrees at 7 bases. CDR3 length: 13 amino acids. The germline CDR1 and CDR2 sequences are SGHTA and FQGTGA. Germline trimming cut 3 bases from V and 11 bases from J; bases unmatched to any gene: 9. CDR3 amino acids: CASSFEQGLGYTF. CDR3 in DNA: TGTGCCAGCAGCTTCGAACAGGGGCTAGGGTACACCTTC.

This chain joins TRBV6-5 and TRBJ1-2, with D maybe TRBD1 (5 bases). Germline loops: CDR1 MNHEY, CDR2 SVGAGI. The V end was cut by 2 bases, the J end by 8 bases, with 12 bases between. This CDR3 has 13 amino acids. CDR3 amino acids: CASSYRPGRGYTF. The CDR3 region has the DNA TGTGCCAGCAGTTACCGGCCAGGGCGGGGCTACACCTTC.

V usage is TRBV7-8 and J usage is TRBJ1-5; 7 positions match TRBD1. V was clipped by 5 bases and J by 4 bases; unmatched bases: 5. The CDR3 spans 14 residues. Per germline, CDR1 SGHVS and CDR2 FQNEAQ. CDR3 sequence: CASSMGQLNQPQHF. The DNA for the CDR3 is TGTGCCAGCAGCATGGGACAGCTTAATCAGCCCCAGCATTTT. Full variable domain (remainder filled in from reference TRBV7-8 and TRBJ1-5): GAGVSQSPRYKVAKRGQDVALRCDPISGHVSLFWYQQALGQGPEFLTYFQNEAQLDKSGLPSDRFFAERPEGSVSTLKIQRTQQEDSAVYLCASSMGQLNQPQHFGDGTRLSIL.

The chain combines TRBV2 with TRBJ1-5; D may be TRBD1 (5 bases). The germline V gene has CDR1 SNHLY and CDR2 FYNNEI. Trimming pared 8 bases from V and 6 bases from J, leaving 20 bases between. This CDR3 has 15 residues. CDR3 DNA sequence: TGTGCCAGCCTCCCTACCTGGGGCCAGCGTCAGCCCCAGCATTTT. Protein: CASLPTWGQRQPQHF. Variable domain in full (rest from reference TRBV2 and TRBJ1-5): EPEVTQTPSHQVTQMGQEVILRCVPISNHLYFYWYRQILGQKVEFLVSFYNNEISEKSEIFDDQFSVERPDGSNFTLKIRSTKLEDSAMYFCASLPTWGQRQPQHFGDGTRLSIL.

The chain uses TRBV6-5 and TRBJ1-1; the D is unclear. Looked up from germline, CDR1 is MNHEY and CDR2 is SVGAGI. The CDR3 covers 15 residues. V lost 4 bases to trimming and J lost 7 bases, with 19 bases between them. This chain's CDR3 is CASSSRPGSSGEAFF. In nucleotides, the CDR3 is TGTGCCAGCAGTTCCAGGCCGGGGTCCTCGGGTGAAGCTTTCTTT.

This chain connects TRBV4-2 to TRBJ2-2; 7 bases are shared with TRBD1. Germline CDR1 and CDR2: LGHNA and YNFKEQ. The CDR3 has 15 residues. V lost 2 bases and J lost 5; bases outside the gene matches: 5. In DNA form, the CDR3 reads TGTGCCAGCAGCCAAACCCCAGGGGGAACCGGGGAGCTGTTTTTT. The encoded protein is CASSQTPGGTGELFF.

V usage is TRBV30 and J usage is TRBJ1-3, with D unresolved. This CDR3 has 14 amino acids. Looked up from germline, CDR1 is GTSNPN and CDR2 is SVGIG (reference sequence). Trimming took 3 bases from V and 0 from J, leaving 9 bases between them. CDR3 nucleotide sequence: TGTGCCTGGAGAGCAGCAGGCTCTGGAAACACCATATATTTT. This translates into CAWRAAGSGNTIYF.

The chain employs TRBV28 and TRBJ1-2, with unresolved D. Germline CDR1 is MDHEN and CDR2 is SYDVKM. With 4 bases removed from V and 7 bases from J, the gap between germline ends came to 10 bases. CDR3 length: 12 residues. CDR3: CASSSSLTGYTF. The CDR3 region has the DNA TGTGCCAGCAGTTCTAGTCTTACTGGCTACACCTTC.

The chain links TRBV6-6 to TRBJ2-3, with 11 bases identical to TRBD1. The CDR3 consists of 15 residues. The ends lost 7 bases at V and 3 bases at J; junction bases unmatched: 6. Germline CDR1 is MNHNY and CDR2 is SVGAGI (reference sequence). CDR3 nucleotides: TGTGCCAGCAACTTCGGGACAGGGGGTACAGATACGCAGTATTTT. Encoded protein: CASNFGTGGTDTQYF.

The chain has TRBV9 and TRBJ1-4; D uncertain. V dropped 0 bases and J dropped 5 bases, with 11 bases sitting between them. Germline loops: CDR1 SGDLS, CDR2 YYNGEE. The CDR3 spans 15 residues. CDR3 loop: CASSVGGRSNEKLFF. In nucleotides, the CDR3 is TGTGCCAGCAGCGTAGGTGGGAGGTCCAATGAAAAACTGTTTTTT.

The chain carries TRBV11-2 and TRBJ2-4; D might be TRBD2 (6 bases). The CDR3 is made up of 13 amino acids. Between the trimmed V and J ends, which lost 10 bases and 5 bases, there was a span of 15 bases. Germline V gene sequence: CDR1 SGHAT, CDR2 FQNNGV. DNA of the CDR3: TGTGCCACCCGGAGGGGAGTGGAAAACATTCAGTACTTC. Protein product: CATRRGVENIQYF.

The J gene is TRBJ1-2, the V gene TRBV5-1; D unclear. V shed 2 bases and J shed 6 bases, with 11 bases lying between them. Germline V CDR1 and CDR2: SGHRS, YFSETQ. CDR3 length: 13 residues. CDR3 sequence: CASSFGPGNGYTF. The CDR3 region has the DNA TGCGCCAGCAGCTTTGGGCCAGGTAATGGCTACACCTTC.

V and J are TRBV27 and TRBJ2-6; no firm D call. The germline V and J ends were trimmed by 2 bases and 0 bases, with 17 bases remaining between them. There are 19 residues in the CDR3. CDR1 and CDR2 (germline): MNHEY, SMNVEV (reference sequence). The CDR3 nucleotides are TGTGCCAGCAGTTTAATTTTGCCGGTCTCGAGCTCTGGGGCCAACGTCCTGACTTTC. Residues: CASSLILPVSSSGANVLTF.

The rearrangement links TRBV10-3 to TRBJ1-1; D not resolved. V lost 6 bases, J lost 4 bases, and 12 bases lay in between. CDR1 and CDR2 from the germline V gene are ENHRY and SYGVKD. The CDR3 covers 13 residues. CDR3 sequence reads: CAIRHVESTEAFF. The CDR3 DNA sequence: TGTGCCATCAGGCACGTAGAATCCACTGAAGCTTTCTTT.

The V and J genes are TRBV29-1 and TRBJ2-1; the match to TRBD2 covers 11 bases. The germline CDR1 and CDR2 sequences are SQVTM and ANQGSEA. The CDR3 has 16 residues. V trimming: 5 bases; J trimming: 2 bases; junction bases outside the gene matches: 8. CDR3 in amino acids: CSVTSGSIPPYNEQFF. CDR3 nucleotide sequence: TGCAGCGTTACTAGCGGGAGTATCCCCCCCTACAATGAGCAGTTCTTC.

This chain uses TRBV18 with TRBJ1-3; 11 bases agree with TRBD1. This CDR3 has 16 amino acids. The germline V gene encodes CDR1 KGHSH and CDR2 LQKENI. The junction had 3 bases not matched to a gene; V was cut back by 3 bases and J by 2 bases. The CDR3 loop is CASSPTGQGAGNTIYF. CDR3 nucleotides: TGTGCCAGCTCACCTACGGGACAGGGGGCTGGAAACACCATATATTTT.

CDR3 in amino acids: CASSLVSGASTDTQYF. The CDR3 nucleotides are TGTGCCAGCAGCTTAGTTAGCGGGGCGAGCACAGATACGCAGTATTTT. This chain connects TRBV7-2 to TRBJ2-3, with TRBD2 matching over 8 bases. Trimming took 1 base from V and 0 from J; bases not matched to a gene: 3. Germline V gene lookup returns CDR1 SGHTA and CDR2 FQGNSA. The CDR3 loop spans 16 amino acids. The variable domain in full, with the rest retrieved from reference TRBV7-2 and TRBJ2-3, is GAGVSQSPSNKVTEKGKDVELRCDPISGHTALYWYRQSLGQGLEFLIYFQGNSAPDKSGLPSDRFSAERTGGSVSTLTIQRTQQEDSAVYLCASSLVSGASTDTQYFGPGTRLTVL.

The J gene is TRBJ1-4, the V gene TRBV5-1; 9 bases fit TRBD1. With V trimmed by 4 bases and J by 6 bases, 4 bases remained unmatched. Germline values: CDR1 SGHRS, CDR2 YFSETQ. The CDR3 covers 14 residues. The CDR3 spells CASSKGQGDEKLFF. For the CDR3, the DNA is TGCGCCAGCAGCAAGGGACAGGGTGATGAAAAACTGTTTTTT.

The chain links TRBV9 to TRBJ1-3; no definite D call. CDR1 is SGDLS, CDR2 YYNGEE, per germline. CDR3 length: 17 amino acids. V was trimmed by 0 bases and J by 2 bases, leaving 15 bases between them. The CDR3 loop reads CASSVDVSGRPGNTIYF. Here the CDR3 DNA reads TGTGCCAGCAGCGTAGACGTTTCGGGGAGACCTGGAAACACCATATATTTT.

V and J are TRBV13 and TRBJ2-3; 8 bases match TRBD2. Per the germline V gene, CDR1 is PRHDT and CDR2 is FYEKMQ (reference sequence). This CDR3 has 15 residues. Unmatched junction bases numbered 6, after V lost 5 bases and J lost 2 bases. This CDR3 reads CASSRRGAHTDTQYF. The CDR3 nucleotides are TGTGCCAGCAGCCGGCGGGGGGCACACACAGATACGCAGTATTTT.

CDR3 in DNA: TGTGCCAGCAGCTCACAGGGGGTTTCTGAAAAACTGTTTTTT. It specifies CASSSQGVSEKLFF. The rearrangement links TRBV13 to TRBJ1-4, with TRBD1 matching over 8 bases. The length of the CDR3 is 14 residues. The junction had 5 bases not matched to a gene; V was cut back by 4 bases and J by 7 bases. CDR1 is PRHDT and CDR2 is FYEKMQ in the germline V gene (reference sequence).

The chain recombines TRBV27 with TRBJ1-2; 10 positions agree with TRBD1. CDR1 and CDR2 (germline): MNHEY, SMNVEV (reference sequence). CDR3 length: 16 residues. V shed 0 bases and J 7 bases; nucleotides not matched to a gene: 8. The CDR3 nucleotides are TGTGCCAGCAGTTTATCCCCGGGACAGGGGTTTCCTGGCTACACCTTC. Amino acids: CASSLSPGQGFPGYTF.

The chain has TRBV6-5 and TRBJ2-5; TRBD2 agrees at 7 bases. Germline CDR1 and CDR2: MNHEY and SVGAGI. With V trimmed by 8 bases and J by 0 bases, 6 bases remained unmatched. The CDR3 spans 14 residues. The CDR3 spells CASAGASYQETQYF. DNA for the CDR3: TGTGCCAGCGCGGGAGCGTCGTACCAAGAGACCCAGTACTTC.

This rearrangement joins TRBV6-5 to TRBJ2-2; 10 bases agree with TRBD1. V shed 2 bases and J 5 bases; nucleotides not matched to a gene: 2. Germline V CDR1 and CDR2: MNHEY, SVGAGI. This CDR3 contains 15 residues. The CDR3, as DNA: TGTGCCAGCAGTTACGGGGGACAGGGGACCGGGGAGCTGTTTTTT. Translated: CASSYGGQGTGELFF.

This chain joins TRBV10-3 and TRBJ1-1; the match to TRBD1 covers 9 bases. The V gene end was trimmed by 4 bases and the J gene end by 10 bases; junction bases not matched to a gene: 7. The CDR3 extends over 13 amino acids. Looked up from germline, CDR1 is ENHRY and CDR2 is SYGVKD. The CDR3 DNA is TGTGCCATCAGTGGGGACAGGGCGGATCGAGCTTTCTTT. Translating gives CAISGDRADRAFF.